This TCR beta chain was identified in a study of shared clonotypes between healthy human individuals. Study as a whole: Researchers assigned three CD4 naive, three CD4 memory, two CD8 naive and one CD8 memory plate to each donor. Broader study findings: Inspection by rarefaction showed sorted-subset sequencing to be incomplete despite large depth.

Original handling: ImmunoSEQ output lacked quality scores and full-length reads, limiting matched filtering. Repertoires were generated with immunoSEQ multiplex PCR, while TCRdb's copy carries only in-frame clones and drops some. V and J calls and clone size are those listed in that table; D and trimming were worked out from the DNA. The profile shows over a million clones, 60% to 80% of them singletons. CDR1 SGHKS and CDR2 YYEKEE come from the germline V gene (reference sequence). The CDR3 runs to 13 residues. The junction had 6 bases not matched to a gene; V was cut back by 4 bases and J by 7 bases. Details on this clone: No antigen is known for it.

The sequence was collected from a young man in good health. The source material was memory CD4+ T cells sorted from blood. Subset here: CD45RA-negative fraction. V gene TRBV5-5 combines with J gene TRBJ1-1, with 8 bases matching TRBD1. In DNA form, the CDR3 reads TGTGCCAGCAGCCCGGACAGGGTTTATGAAGCTTTCTTT. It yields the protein CASSPDRVYEAFF.